A selection of T cell receptor beta chains follows, all from one sample in a study of cytomegalovirus exposure and HLA in healthy donors. The table came from immunoSEQ multiplex PCR; TCRdb's copy has only in-frame clones and leaves some out. The sample carries about 86,000 clones, around 79% recorded once. Specimen: PBMCs. The receptors stem from a woman in her 40s in good health and CMV-seropositive. Both conserved end residues are part of each CDR3. Each record gives: V gene, clone size, D gene, J gene, CDR3 DNA, CDR3 protein. The D gene is left open where the match is weak. Some rows mark clone size as missing; the rest say once, few, many or name a class of expanded clone.

TRBV10-1,.,.,TRBJ1-1,TGCGCCAGCAGTGAGCGGTGGGGGGGTGAAGCTTTCTTT,CASSERWGGEAFF
TRBV5-1,.,TRBD2,TRBJ2-5,TGCGCCAGCAGCTTTAGCGGGGGGGCTTCAAACCAAGAGACCCAGTACTTC,CASSFSGGASNQETQYF
TRBV7-9,once,TRBD1,TRBJ2-7,TGTTCCAGCAGTCGACAGGGTTGGGAGCAGTACTTC,CSSSRQGWEQYF
TRBV6-5,.,TRBD1,TRBJ2-1,TGTGCCAGCAGTTACTCAGGGGGCGGGAATGAGCAGTTCTTC,CASSYSGGGNEQFF
TRBV5-8,.,.,TRBJ2-7,TGTGCCAGCAGCCGACAGACTGGAGCCGAGCAGTACTTC,CASSRQTGAEQYF
TRBV14,.,.,TRBJ2-1,TGTGCCAGCAGCCAATGGTGGAGGACCAAGACCACCTACAATGAGCAGTTCTTC,CASSQWWRTKTTYNEQFF
TRBV5-1,.,.,TRBJ1-2,TGCGCCAGCAGCCTAACAGGCTATGGCTACACCTTC,CASSLTGYGYTF
TRBV28,.,TRBD2,TRBJ2-7,TGTGCAGCGGGGCTAGCTCAGCCCTACGAGCAGTACTTC,CAAGLAQPYEQYF
TRBV5-8,.,TRBD1,TRBJ1-5,TGTGCCAGCAGACCTACAGGGGATCAGCCCCAGCATTTT,CASRPTGDQPQHF
TRBV7-9,once,TRBD2,TRBJ2-7,TGTGCCAGCAGCTTAGCGGGAGGGCCGGGCGACGAGCAGTACTTC,CASSLAGGPGDEQYF
TRBV7-3,.,.,TRBJ2-3,TGTGCCAGCCCCTGGACAGTTCTGAGCACAGATACGCAGTATTTT,CASPWTVLSTDTQYF
TRBV27,.,.,TRBJ1-5,TGTGCCAGCAGTCCCAGGAGGGGTAGCAATCAGCCCCAGCATTTT,CASSPRRGSNQPQHF
TRBV29-1,few,.,TRBJ2-7,TGCAGCGTTGGGGAGGTATATTCCTACGAGCAGTACTTC,CSVGEVYSYEQYF
TRBV7-2,.,TRBD1,TRBJ2-5,TGTGCCAGCAGCTCAGGACAGGGCCTTATCCAAGAGACCCAGTACTTC,CASSSGQGLIQETQYF
TRBV6-5,.,.,TRBJ1-4,TGTGCCAGCAGGCCGTCGGGACTGATTAATGAAAAACTGTTTTTT,CASRPSGLINEKLFF
TRBV27,once,.,TRBJ2-5,TGTGCCAGCAGCTCTTACGGCTCGGGGCAAGAGACCCAGTACTTC,CASSSYGSGQETQYF
TRBV11-2,few,.,TRBJ1-2,TGTGCCAGCAGCTCCGGACAGACAGCTAACTATGGCTACACCTTC,CASSSGQTANYGYTF
TRBV5-5,.,.,TRBJ2-5,TGTGCCAGCAGCTTTCCGGGGGAGGAGACCCAGTACTTC,CASSFPGEETQYF
TRBV28,.,.,TRBJ2-5,TGTGCCAGCAGGTCGACGCAGGGCCACCAAGAGACCCAGTACTTC,CASRSTQGHQETQYF
TRBV29-1,.,TRBD1,TRBJ2-5,TGCAGCGTTGCATGGGGACAGGGGCAAGGGGAGACCCAGTACTTC,CSVAWGQGQGETQYF